This TCR beta chain was sequenced in a study of control samples from healthy donors and cancer patients. The method was immunoSEQ multiplex PCR; TCRdb's version includes in-frame clones alone and lacks a portion of them. Among about 140,000 clones listed, approximately 91% were seen once. J gave up 3 bases and V 4 bases, and 3 bases lay outside the gene matches. In germline, CDR1 is SGHVS, CDR2 FQNEAQ. This CDR3 spans 14 amino acids. The clonotype comes from a woman aged 25 to 39 in good health. V is TRBV7-8 and J is TRBJ2-5; TRBD2 agrees at 9 bases. The material sequenced was blood. CDR3 bases: TGTGCCAGCAGCTCTCAGCGGGGGGAAGAGACCCAGTACTTC. Protein product: CASSSQRGEETQYF. Drawing the rest from reference TRBV7-8 and TRBJ2-5, the complete variable domain is GAGVSQSPRYKVAKRGQDVALRCDPISGHVSLFWYQQALGQGPEFLTYFQNEAQLDKSGLPSDRFFAERPEGSVSTLKIQRTQQEDSAVYLCASSSQRGEETQYFGPGTRLLVL.